This TCR beta chain stems from a study of naive and memory T cell subsets. Study-wide results and limits: Naive and memory repertoire findings lacked a ground truth for validation. In naive cells, over 90% of TCR sequences were seen only once. Especially in CD8 cells, naive repertoires contained a few larger clonotypes, possibly CD45RA-re-expressing memory cells. Between naive and memory subsets, TCR abundance power law exponents differed.

An equimolar mix of two oligonucleotides served as the beta constant-region primer for TRBC1 and TRBC2. Ligated cDNA was amplified by four rounds of PCR with nested alpha and beta constant-region primers and SP2. MiXCR, run by TCRdb on the UMI-ligation and nested PCR reads, gives a single entry per CDR3 protein. This sample has 98,000 or so distinct CDR3 sequences; approximately 14% occur once, and the top ten carry around 2.8%. As regards this clonotype: Antigen unknown.

The receptor was derived from a human donor in good health. The sample was naive CD8+ T cells from blood.

In DNA, the CDR3 is TGTGCCAGCAGCCAATACCCTCCAGGGGACAGGAGCTCCTACGAGCAGTACTTC. Its translation: CASSQYPPGDRSSYEQYF. The V gene is TRBV14, the J gene TRBJ2-7; 8 positions agree with TRBD1. J gave up 0 bases and V 2 bases, and 12 bases lay outside the gene matches. Germline V gene sequence: CDR1 SGHDN, CDR2 FVKESK. CDR3 size: 18 residues.